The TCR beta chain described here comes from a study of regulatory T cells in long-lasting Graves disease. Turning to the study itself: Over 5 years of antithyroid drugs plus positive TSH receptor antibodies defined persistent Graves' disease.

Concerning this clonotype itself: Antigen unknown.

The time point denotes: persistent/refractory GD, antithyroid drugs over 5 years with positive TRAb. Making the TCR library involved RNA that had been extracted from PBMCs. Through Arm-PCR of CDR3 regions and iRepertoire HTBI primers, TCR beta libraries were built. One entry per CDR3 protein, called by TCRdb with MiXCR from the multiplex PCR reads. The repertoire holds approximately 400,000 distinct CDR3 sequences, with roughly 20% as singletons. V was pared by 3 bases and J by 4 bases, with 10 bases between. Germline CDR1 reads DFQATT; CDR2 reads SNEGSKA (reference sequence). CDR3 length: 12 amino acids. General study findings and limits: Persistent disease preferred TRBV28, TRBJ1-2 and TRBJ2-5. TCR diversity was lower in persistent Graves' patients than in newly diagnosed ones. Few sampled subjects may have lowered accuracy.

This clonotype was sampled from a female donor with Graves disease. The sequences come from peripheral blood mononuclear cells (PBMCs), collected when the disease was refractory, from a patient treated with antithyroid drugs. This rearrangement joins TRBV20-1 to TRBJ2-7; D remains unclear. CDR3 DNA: TGCAGTGCTAGTTTGCAAACTTACGAGCAGTACTTC. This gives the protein CSASLQTYEQYF.